These 20 T cell receptor beta chains were all obtained from the same sample, sequenced in a study of blood T cell repertoires in COVID-19. Sequenced by immunoSEQ multiplex PCR; TCRdb stores in-frame clones only, minus some. The table has 140,000 to 150,000 clones, 84% seen once. Sequencing used PBMCs or T cells enriched from blood (not recorded which). These receptors were taken from a woman in her forties or fifties who had been exposed to COVID-19.

This chain joins TRBV7-3 and TRBJ2-6; D is unresolved. Trimming took off 5 bases at V and 0 bases at J, with 11 bases between the two ends. Germline CDR1 is SGHTA and CDR2 is FQGTGA. The CDR3 runs to 16 residues. The CDR3 DNA reads TGTGCCAGCAGCCCCCGACGGAGCTCTGGGGCCAACGTCCTGACTTTC. Protein sequence: CASSPRRSSGANVLTF.

The chain has TRBV27 and TRBJ1-2; 7 bases line up with TRBD1. The V segment lost 7 bases and the J segment 7 bases; nucleotides outside the gene matches: 12. CDR3 length: 14 residues. CDR1 and CDR2 (germline): MNHEY, SMNVEV (reference sequence). CDR3 sequence: CASTPNEGAGGYTF. For the CDR3, the DNA is TGTGCCAGCACCCCAAATGAGGGGGCGGGTGGCTACACCTTC.

The V gene is TRBV11-2, the J gene TRBJ2-2; D possibly corresponds to TRBD2 (5 bases). This CDR3 has 17 residues. Germline CDR1 SGHAT, CDR2 FQNNGV. Trimming removed 0 bases at V and 6 bases at J, with 17 bases between. This CDR3 reads CASSLDLRGWAAGELFF. In DNA, the CDR3 is TGTGCCAGCAGCTTAGATTTACGGGGTTGGGCCGCCGGGGAGCTGTTTTTT.

V is TRBV14 and J is TRBJ2-2; 12 bases match TRBD1. J gave up 7 bases and V 3 bases, and 6 bases lay outside the gene matches. The CDR3 spans 16 residues. Germline CDR1 and CDR2: SGHDN and FVKESK. CDR3 loop: CASSHRDRGLGGELFF. CDR3 DNA sequence: TGTGCCAGCAGCCACCGGGACAGGGGGCTTGGCGGGGAGCTGTTTTTT.

This chain joins TRBV5-1 and TRBJ1-6; D is unclear. The CDR3 is made up of 14 amino acids. In germline, CDR1 is SGHRS, CDR2 YFSETQ. The V gene lost 0 bases and the J gene lost 6 bases, with 7 bases spanning the gap. DNA of the CDR3: TGCGCCAGCAGCTTGGCCTTAGTTAATTCACCCCTCCACTTT. The encoded protein is CASSLALVNSPLHF.

The chain couples TRBV21-1 to TRBJ2-7; TRBD2 is the table's D call, not checked against the DNA. TRBV21-1 corresponds to a pseudogene. CDR3 length equals 16 residues. In DNA, the CDR3 is TGTGCCACCGGAGGCCGGGAAGAGCGGTTGCTTTACGAGCAGTACTTC. This encodes CATGGREERLLYEQYF.

The genes are TRBV9 and TRBJ1-2; D uncertain. This CDR3 has 13 amino acids. Trimming shortened V by 0 bases and J by 4 bases, and 7 bases separated the two germline ends. Per germline, CDR1 SGDLS and CDR2 YYNGEE. As DNA, the CDR3 is TGTGCCAGCAGCGTAGTTCGAGGCTATGGCTACACCTTC. This gives the protein CASSVVRGYGYTF.

V usage is TRBV19 and J usage is TRBJ1-2, with 8 nucleotides matching TRBD1. Germline loops: CDR1 LNHDA, CDR2 SQIVND (reference sequence). V was pared by 8 bases and J by 7 bases, with 15 bases of the junction left unmatched. The CDR3 totals 15 residues. CDR3 residues: CASGPGTGRRGGYTF. DNA of the CDR3: TGTGCCAGTGGGCCCGGGACAGGCCGGAGGGGTGGCTACACCTTC. The full variable domain, rest sourced from reference TRBV19 and TRBJ1-2, is DGGITQSPKYLFRKEGQNVTLSCEQNLNHDAMYWYRQDPGQGLRLIYYSQIVNDFQKGDIAEGYSVSREKKESFPLTVTSAQKNPTAFYLCASGPGTGRRGGYTFGSGTRLTVV.

The rearrangement uses TRBV4-3 and TRBJ2-5, with a possible D match to TRBD2 (6 bases). V was trimmed by 0 bases and J by 6 bases, leaving 23 bases between them. This CDR3 is 18 amino acids long. CDR1 is LGHNA and CDR2 is YSLEER in the germline V gene. DNA of the CDR3: TGCGCCAGCAGCCAAGATACGCCCGGGAGTTCGTATGGGAAGACCCAGTACTTC. The encoded protein is CASSQDTPGSSYGKTQYF.

This clone was counted between two and nine times. The chain links TRBV19 to TRBJ1-1; a weak D match, TRBD1 (5 bases). The CDR3 spans 13 residues. Germline CDR1 reads LNHDA; CDR2 reads SQIVND (reference sequence). Trimming left V 6 bases short and J 1 base short, with 9 bases between. The CDR3 spells CASRGGGNTEAFF. The CDR3 bases are TGTGCCAGTAGGGGCGGGGGGAACACTGAAGCTTTCTTT.

The chain carries TRBV29-1 and TRBJ2-5; no clear D. The V end lost 4 bases, the J end lost 5 bases, and 11 bases lay between the germline ends. This CDR3 spans 12 amino acids. Germline loops: CDR1 SQVTM, CDR2 ANQGSEA. CDR3 region: CSVALTHETQYF. The DNA of the CDR3 is TGCAGCGTTGCCTTGACACACGAGACCCAGTACTTC.

This chain's CDR3 is CASSIAGAGGLQETQYF. The CDR3 DNA reads TGTGCCAGTAGTATAGCTGGAGCGGGAGGACTCCAAGAGACCCAGTACTTC. J is TRBJ2-5 and V is TRBV19; 9 bases agree with TRBD2. The germline V gene has CDR1 LNHDA and CDR2 SQIVND (reference sequence). Trimming took 1 base from V and 1 from J; bases not matched to a gene: 7. This CDR3 has 17 amino acids.

The rearrangement links TRBV6-5 to TRBJ1-5; unclear D gene. The CDR3 has 15 amino acids. Germline V gene lookup returns CDR1 MNHEY and CDR2 SVGAGI. V was shortened by 4 bases and J by 0 bases, with 10 bases between the two germline ends. Here the CDR3 DNA reads TGTGCCAGCAGTTTGACGGGTTATAGCAATCAGCCCCAGCATTTT. This encodes CASSLTGYSNQPQHF.

The J gene is TRBJ1-2, the V gene TRBV27, with a weak D call TRBD1 (5 bases). The V end lost 9 bases, the J end lost 2 bases, and 16 bases lay between the germline ends. CDR3 length equals 14 residues. The germline gives CDR1 MNHEY, CDR2 SMNVEV (reference sequence). Written as DNA, the CDR3 is TGTGCCAGTAAACCGGCCGACAGAAACTATGGCTACACCTTC. Residues: CASKPADRNYGYTF.

The gene calls are TRBV12-5 and TRBJ2-5, with TRBD1 matching 7 bases. With 0 bases clipped from V and 2 bases from J, the junction kept 6 bases outside the gene matches. This CDR3 region has 16 residues. The germline V gene encodes CDR1 LGHNT and CDR2 FRNRAP. CDR3 amino acids: CASGLVVPTGQETQYF. The CDR3 coding sequence is TGTGCTAGTGGTTTGGTAGTTCCGACAGGGCAAGAGACCCAGTACTTC.

The genes are TRBV11-2 and TRBJ1-4; tentatively, D is TRBD1 (5 bases). V was cut by 4 bases and J by 15 bases, with 12 bases left in between. The CDR3 covers 11 residues. In germline, CDR1 is SGHAT, CDR2 FQNNGV. CDR3: CASSYAGGLFF. CDR3 coding DNA: TGTGCCAGCAGCTACGCGGGGGGGTTGTTTTTT.

The chain uses TRBV19 and TRBJ2-1; the match to TRBD2 covers 8 bases. CDR1 and CDR2 from the germline V gene are LNHDA and SQIVND (reference sequence). Trimming at V came to 1 base and at J to 6 bases, leaving 8 bases not matched to a gene. The CDR3 totals 16 residues. In DNA, the CDR3 is TGTGCCAGTAGTATAGGTTTCCGACTAGCGAGCAATGAGCAGTTCTTC. Translation: CASSIGFRLASNEQFF.

This clone came up once. The chain uses TRBV9 and TRBJ1-1; D is unclear. Trimming removed 3 bases at V and 6 bases at J, with 18 bases between. This CDR3 is built from 15 residues. Germline-derived CDR1 and CDR2 are SGDLS and YYNGEE. The CDR3 protein is CASSAKQSPIPEAFF. DNA of the CDR3: TGTGCCAGCAGCGCTAAACAGTCCCCTATCCCTGAAGCTTTCTTT.

This chain links TRBV5-5 with TRBJ1-5, with D perhaps matching TRBD1 (6 bases). Trimming removed 1 base from V and 4 bases from J, with 12 bases in between. Germline V gives CDR1 SGHKS, CDR2 YYEKEE (reference sequence). This CDR3 contains 15 residues. In DNA, the CDR3 is TGTGCCAGCAGCTTGAAAGGGGGTCGGAATCAGCCCCAGCATTTT. Its protein is CASSLKGGRNQPQHF.

The chain links TRBV7-2 to TRBJ2-2, with D perhaps matching TRBD1 (6 bases). This CDR3 is built from 15 residues. V dropped 6 bases and J dropped 2 bases, with 13 bases sitting between them. Germline CDR1 and CDR2: SGHTA and FQGNSA. The CDR3 protein is CASRPTGLNTGELFF. CDR3 DNA sequence: TGTGCCAGCAGACCGACAGGACTCAACACCGGGGAGCTGTTTTTT.